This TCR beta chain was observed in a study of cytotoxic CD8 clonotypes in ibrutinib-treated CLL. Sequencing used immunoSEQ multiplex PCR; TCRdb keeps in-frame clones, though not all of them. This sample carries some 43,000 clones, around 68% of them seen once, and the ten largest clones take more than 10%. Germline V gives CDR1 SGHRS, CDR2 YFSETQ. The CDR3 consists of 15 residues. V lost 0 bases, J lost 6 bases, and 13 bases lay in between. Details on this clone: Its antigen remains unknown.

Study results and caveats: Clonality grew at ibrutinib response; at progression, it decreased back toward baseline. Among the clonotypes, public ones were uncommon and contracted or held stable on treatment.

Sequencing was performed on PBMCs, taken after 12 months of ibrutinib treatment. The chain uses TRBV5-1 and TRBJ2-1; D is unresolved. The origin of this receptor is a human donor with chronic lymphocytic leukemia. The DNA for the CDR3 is TGCGCCAGCAGCTTGGTCCTAACCGGCCGCAATGAGCAGTTCTTC. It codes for CASSLVLTGRNEQFF.